Each of the 24 T cell receptor beta chains below was sequenced from the same sample in a study of blood T cell repertoires in COVID-19. Produced via immunoSEQ multiplex PCR; TCRdb's table is partial and in-frame only. The sample contains some 70,000 clones, roughly 88% of which appear only once. Specimen: peripheral blood. These receptor sequences come from a human donor in a cohort sampled during active COVID-19.

This clone appeared once. The chain recombines TRBV18 with TRBJ2-3; 7 bases agree with TRBD1. CDR1 is KGHSH and CDR2 is LQKENI in the germline V gene. This CDR3 spans 15 amino acids. The junction had 10 bases not matched to a gene; V was cut back by 6 bases and J by 4 bases. Here the CDR3 DNA reads TGTGCCAGCTCCTACTACTCACAGGGGTCAGATACGCAGTATTTT. Residues: CASSYYSQGSDTQYF.

This chain links TRBV28 with TRBJ1-5, with 9 bases fitting TRBD1. CDR1 is MDHEN and CDR2 is SYDVKM in the germline V gene. The CDR3 is made up of 10 amino acids. The CDR3 bases are TGTGCGACAGGGGGTCAGCCCCAGCATTTT. Translating gives CATGGQPQHF. Drawing the rest from reference TRBV28 and TRBJ1-5, the complete variable domain is DVKVTQSSRYLVKRTGEKVFLECVQDMDHENMFWYRQDPGLGLRLIYFSYDVKMKEKGDIPEGYSVSREKKERFSLILESASTNQTSMYLCATGGQPQHFGDGTRLSIL.

This chain joins TRBV5-5 and TRBJ2-7; 7 bases match TRBD2. The trim removed 2 bases at V and 6 bases at J, leaving 11 bases unmatched. The germline V gene encodes CDR1 SGHKS and CDR2 YYEKEE (reference sequence). The CDR3 runs 15 residues. The chain's CDR3 is CASSFSKGRGSEQYF. In DNA form, the CDR3 reads TGTGCCAGCAGCTTCTCCAAGGGGAGGGGTAGCGAGCAGTACTTC.

V usage is TRBV25-1 and J usage is TRBJ1-1; the D is unclear. Germline loops: CDR1 MGHDK, CDR2 SYGVNS. Between the trimmed V and J ends, which lost 7 bases and 1 base, there was a span of 16 bases. There are 15 residues in the CDR3. CDR3 sequence reads: CASTSPERGNTEAFF. The CDR3 nucleotides read TGTGCCAGCACCTCGCCGGAGCGGGGGAACACTGAAGCTTTCTTT.

The chain is built from TRBV6-5 and TRBJ1-1, with D possibly TRBD1 on 6 matching bases. This CDR3 is built from 14 residues. Deletions cut 4 bases from V and 5 bases from J, with 14 bases between. Germline CDR1 MNHEY, CDR2 SVGAGI. In DNA, the CDR3 is TGTGCCAGCAGTTTCGGGGGGGCGAGGACTGAAGCTTTCTTT. Residues: CASSFGGARTEAFF.

This clone was recorded once. The J gene is TRBJ1-2, the V gene TRBV27; 7 bases line up with TRBD1. The CDR3 contains 13 residues. The junction had 4 bases not matched to a gene; V was cut back by 7 bases and J by 2 bases. Germline values: CDR1 MNHEY, CDR2 SMNVEV (reference sequence). The DNA for the CDR3 is TGTGCCAGCAAGAAGACAGGGAACTATGGCTACACCTTC. Its translation is CASKKTGNYGYTF.

This clone was observed a single time. The chain has TRBV7-2 and TRBJ2-2; no clear D gene. The CDR3 covers 14 residues. With 5 bases removed from V and 2 bases from J, the gap between germline ends came to 9 bases. The germline gives CDR1 SGHTA, CDR2 FQGNSA. The CDR3 nucleotides are TGTGCCAGCAGCGCATACTATAACACCGGGGAGCTGTTTTTT. Protein product: CASSAYYNTGELFF.

V and J are TRBV20-1 and TRBJ2-4, with a possible D match to TRBD2 (5 bases). Germline CDR1 is DFQATT and CDR2 is SNEGSKA (reference sequence). The CDR3 is 18 residues long. V was trimmed by 3 bases and J by 0 bases, leaving 21 bases between them. CDR3 nucleotides: TGCAGTGCTAGTGACCGGGCCGACTATCCCCTAGCCAAAAACATTCAGTACTTC. It translates to CSASDRADYPLAKNIQYF.

In its sample, this clone was seen once. The CDR3 protein is CASMDRGLETQYF. CDR3 sequence (DNA): TGTGCCAGCATGGACAGGGGGCTGGAGACCCAGTACTTC. The chain uses TRBV2 and TRBJ2-5; TRBD1 matches 11 bases. This CDR3 region has 13 residues. The V segment lost 7 bases and the J segment 5 bases; nucleotides outside the gene matches: 3. Germline assignment: CDR1 SNHLY and CDR2 FYNNEI.

This clone was recorded once. The chain carries TRBV5-1 and TRBJ2-3; tentatively, D is TRBD2 (6 bases). The CDR3 length is 12 residues. The germline CDR1 and CDR2 sequences are SGHRS and YFSETQ. The germline V and J ends were trimmed by 5 bases and 6 bases, with 10 bases remaining between them. CDR3 residues: CASRDLADTQYF. For the CDR3, the DNA is TGCGCCAGCAGGGACCTAGCGGATACGCAGTATTTT.

The V gene is TRBV18, the J gene TRBJ1-3; D not certain. Germline CDR1 is KGHSH and CDR2 is LQKENI. The CDR3 length is 18 residues. V gave up 3 bases and J gave up 2 bases, with 20 bases separating them. Written as DNA, the CDR3 is TGTGCCAGCTCACCGCCCGCCCCTTGGGTGGGAGCTGGAAACACCATATATTTT. It yields the protein CASSPPAPWVGAGNTIYF.

This chain uses TRBV5-1 with TRBJ2-1; 8 positions match TRBD1. In germline, CDR1 is SGHRS, CDR2 YFSETQ. The CDR3 runs 16 residues. J gave up 12 bases and V 4 bases, and 18 bases lay outside the gene matches. The CDR3 spells CASSLGGDRQTRGQFF. DNA of the CDR3: TGCGCCAGCAGCCTTGGCGGGGACAGGCAAACCCGAGGGCAGTTCTTC.

The chain links TRBV29-1 to TRBJ2-6; D not resolved. V lost 5 bases and J lost 0, with 5 bases in between. CDR1 and CDR2 (germline): SQVTM, ANQGSEA. The CDR3 contains 13 residues. The CDR3 sequence: CSVRSSGANVLTF. CDR3 coding DNA: TGCAGCGTTAGGAGCTCTGGGGCCAACGTCCTGACTTTC.

This chain links TRBV7-9 with TRBJ2-7; D gene uncertain. The germline V gene encodes CDR1 SEHNR and CDR2 FQNEAQ (reference sequence). There are 13 residues in the CDR3. V was shortened by 4 bases and J by 2 bases, with 9 bases between the two germline ends. The CDR3 nucleotides read TGTGCCAGCAGCTCCCCTGAGGCCTACGAGCAGTACTTC. Its protein product is CASSSPEAYEQYF.

The V call is TRBV7-9, the J call TRBJ1-1; D gene unclear. The CDR3 covers 14 residues. V was clipped by 5 bases and J by 1 base, with 11 bases between them. Germline V lookup: CDR1 SEHNR, CDR2 FQNEAQ (reference sequence). CDR3 sequence reads: CASSPPRKNTEAFF. The DNA of the CDR3 is TGTGCCAGCAGCCCCCCGAGGAAGAACACTGAAGCTTTCTTT.

The chain recombines TRBV7-9 with TRBJ2-3; 7 nucleotides match TRBD1. The germline gives CDR1 SEHNR, CDR2 FQNEAQ (reference sequence). V trimming: 5 bases; J trimming: 6 bases; junction bases outside the gene matches: 11. This CDR3 spans 15 amino acids. The CDR3 reads CASSTTDRTRDTQYF. The CDR3 region has the DNA TGTGCCAGCAGCACGACGGACAGGACGAGGGATACGCAGTATTTT.

The chain carries TRBV27 and TRBJ1-6; D not resolved. CDR1 MNHEY and CDR2 SMNVEV come from the germline V gene (reference sequence). The CDR3 consists of 17 residues. V lost 1 base and J 9 bases, leaving 19 bases between the germline ends. CDR3 protein: CASSLYPRASSGSPLHF. CDR3 sequence (DNA): TGTGCCAGCAGTTTATATCCGAGGGCCTCCTCGGGTTCACCCCTCCACTTT.

The chain is built from TRBV12-5 and TRBJ2-7; D is possibly TRBD1 (7 bases). The V gene's germline CDR1 is LGHNT and CDR2 FRNRAP. V lost 3 bases and J lost 4, with 19 bases in between. CDR3 length equals 16 residues. CDR3 sequence (DNA): TGTGCTAGTGGTTTCCCACCGCGGGACAGCTTTTACGAGCAGTACTTC. This translates into CASGFPPRDSFYEQYF.

V gene TRBV5-1 combines with J gene TRBJ2-7; D perhaps matches TRBD1 (5 bases). The ends were cut back, 4 bases at V and 0 bases at J, with 11 bases in the middle. CDR1 is SGHRS, CDR2 YFSETQ, per germline. The CDR3 spans 14 residues. CDR3 bases: TGCGCCAGCAGCACCGGACACCTCTCCTACGAGCAGTACTTC. Translated: CASSTGHLSYEQYF.

CDR3 sequence: CASSFAAGGRTDTQYF. The CDR3 coding sequence is TGCGCCAGCAGCTTTGCAGCGGGGGGCCGCACAGATACGCAGTATTTT. The rearrangement links TRBV5-1 to TRBJ2-3, with 9 bases identical to TRBD2. The CDR3 extends over 16 amino acids. J gave up 1 base and V 2 bases, and 5 bases lay outside the gene matches. Germline CDR1 and CDR2: SGHRS and YFSETQ.

The J gene is TRBJ1-5, the V gene TRBV6-5; D unclear. The germline CDR1 and CDR2 sequences are MNHEY and SVGAGI. This CDR3 contains 13 residues. Trimming shortened V by 6 bases and J by 1 base, and 7 bases separated the two germline ends. CDR3 DNA: TGTGCCAGCAGCTCCAGGAGCAATCAGCCCCAGCATTTT. Its protein is CASSSRSNQPQHF.

The chain couples TRBV18 to TRBJ2-7, with 7 nucleotides matching TRBD1. The CDR3 sequence is 14 residues long. The J segment lost 3 bases and the V segment lost 3 bases, leaving 5 bases of the junction unmatched. The germline V gene has CDR1 KGHSH and CDR2 LQKENI. The CDR3 is CASSPTGTVYEQYF. In DNA form, the CDR3 reads TGTGCCAGCTCACCGACCGGGACAGTCTACGAGCAGTACTTC. Full variable domain (rest looked up from reference TRBV18 and TRBJ2-7): NAGVMQNPRHLVRRRGQEARLRCSPMKGHSHVYWYRQLPEEGLKFMVYLQKENIIDESGMPKERFSAEFPKEGPSILRIQQVVRGDSAAYFCASSPTGTVYEQYFGPGTRLTVT.

In nucleotides, the CDR3 is TGTGCCAGCAGCTTAGTGTGGCAGGGGCCCTACGAGCAGTACTTC. Translated: CASSLVWQGPYEQYF. This chain links TRBV11-2 with TRBJ2-7; TRBD1 might be the D (6 bases). The CDR3 contains 15 residues. Trimming shortened V by 1 base and J by 2 bases, and 12 bases separated the two germline ends. In germline, CDR1 is SGHAT, CDR2 FQNNGV. Filled out from reference TRBV11-2 and TRBJ2-7, the complete variable domain reads EAGVAQSPRYKIIEKRQSVAFWCNPISGHATLYWYQQILGQGPKLLIQFQNNGVVDDSQLPKDRFSAERLKGVDSTLKIQPAKLEDSAVYLCASSLVWQGPYEQYFGPGTRLTVT.

This clone was observed once. The chain couples TRBV5-1 to TRBJ1-1; D is undetermined. Per germline, CDR1 SGHRS and CDR2 YFSETQ. V shed 0 bases and J shed 0 bases, with 9 bases lying between them. This CDR3 has 15 amino acids. CDR3 amino acids: CASSLGNNLNTEAFF. CDR3 bases: TGCGCCAGCAGCTTGGGTAACAACCTGAACACTGAAGCTTTCTTT.